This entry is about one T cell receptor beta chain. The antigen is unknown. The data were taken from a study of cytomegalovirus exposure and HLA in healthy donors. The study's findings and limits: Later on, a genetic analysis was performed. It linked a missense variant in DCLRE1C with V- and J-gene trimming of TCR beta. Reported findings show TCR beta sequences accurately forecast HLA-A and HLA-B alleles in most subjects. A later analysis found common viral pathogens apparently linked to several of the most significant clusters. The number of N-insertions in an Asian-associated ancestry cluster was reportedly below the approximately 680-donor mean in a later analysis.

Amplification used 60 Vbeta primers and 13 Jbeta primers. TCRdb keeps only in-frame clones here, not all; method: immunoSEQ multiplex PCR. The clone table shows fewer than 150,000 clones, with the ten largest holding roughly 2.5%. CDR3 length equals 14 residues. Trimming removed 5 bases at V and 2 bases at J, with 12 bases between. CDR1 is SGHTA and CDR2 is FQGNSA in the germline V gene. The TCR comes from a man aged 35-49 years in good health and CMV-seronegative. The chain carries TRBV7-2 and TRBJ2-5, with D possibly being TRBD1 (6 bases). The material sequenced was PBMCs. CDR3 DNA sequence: TGTGCCAGCAGCGCGAACAGGGTACAAGAGACCCAGTACTTC. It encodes CASSANRVQETQYF.